This T cell receptor beta chain was identified during a study of T cell repertoires in cytomegalovirus infection. Points on this clonotype: Since a much larger clone is just one base distant, this may be a read error.

TCRdb reprocessed the reads with MiXCR, giving one entry per CDR3 protein. This table holds fewer than 350,000 distinct CDR3 sequences, roughly 15% found once. This CDR3 region has 14 residues. The germline gives CDR1 SGHTA, CDR2 FQGNSA. Germline trimming cut 5 bases from V and 4 bases from J; bases unmatched to any gene: 7. The sample was PBMCs. The chain uses TRBV7-2 and TRBJ1-1; 7 bases map to TRBD1. This receptor was identified in a human donor in good health (CMV status not recorded). Some clones in this sample may be carry-over from other donors' samples. The CDR3 DNA follows: TGTGCCAGCAGCGTAACAGGGGACAGCACTGAAGCTTTCTTT. It yields the protein CASSVTGDSTEAFF.